This passage covers 2 T cell receptor beta chains from one sample sequenced in a study of Ad26.COV2.S vaccination and SARS-CoV-2 variants. This sample's treatment: roughly 18 received Ad26.COV2.S at low or high dose, single or two shots; about five received placebo; per-sample allocation not given. Day 63 after the first vaccine or placebo injection was the time point for sampling. Libraries were prepared by immunoSEQ multiplex PCR; TCRdb keeps only in-frame clonotypes and omits some of them. Here the sample spans roughly 300,000 clones, approximately 86% being singletons. The input for sequencing was peripheral blood, taken in a trial of Ad26.COV2.S vaccine versus placebo. These receptors originate from a person aged 18-65 years who received the Ad26.COV2.S COVID-19 vaccine or a placebo.

This chain joins TRBV7-2 and TRBJ2-1, with D possibly being TRBD2 (6 bases). The V end lost 1 base, the J end lost 4 bases, and 20 bases lay between the germline ends. The CDR3 totals 18 residues. The germline gives CDR1 SGHTA, CDR2 FQGNSA. The CDR3, as DNA: TGTGCCAGCAGCTTAGGGAACCGGGACTTGGCCCGATACAATGAGCAGTTCTTC. Encoded protein: CASSLGNRDLARYNEQFF.

The V and J genes are TRBV6-6 and TRBJ1-2; D not resolved. V was cut by 5 bases and J by 1 base, with 14 bases left in between. The CDR3 length is 15 residues. The germline V gene encodes CDR1 MNHNY and CDR2 SVGAGI (reference sequence). CDR3 bases: TGTGCCAGCAGTCCATTAGGTATTGGTAACTATGGCTACACCTTC. Translation: CASSPLGIGNYGYTF.